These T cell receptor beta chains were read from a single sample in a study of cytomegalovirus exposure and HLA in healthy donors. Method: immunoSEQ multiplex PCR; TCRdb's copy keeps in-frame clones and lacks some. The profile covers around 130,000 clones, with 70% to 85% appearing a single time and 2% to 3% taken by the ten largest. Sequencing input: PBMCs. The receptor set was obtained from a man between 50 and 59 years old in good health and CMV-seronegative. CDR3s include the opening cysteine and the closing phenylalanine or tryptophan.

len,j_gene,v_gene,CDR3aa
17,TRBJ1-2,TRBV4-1,CASSQVGRGPRAYGYTF
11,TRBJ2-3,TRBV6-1,CASVSTDTQYF
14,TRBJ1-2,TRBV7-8,CASSPRQGNYGYTF
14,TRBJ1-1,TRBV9,CASSVEGRSTEAFF
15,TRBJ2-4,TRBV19,CASSFSTLAKNIQYF
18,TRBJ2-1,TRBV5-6,CASSLAASGGGRYNEQFF
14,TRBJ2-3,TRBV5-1,CASSAGGGTDTQYF
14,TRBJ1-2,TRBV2,CASIRGTTGQANTF
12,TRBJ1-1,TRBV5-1,CASSFGGSEAFF
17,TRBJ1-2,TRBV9,CASSVDLRGTDNYGYTF
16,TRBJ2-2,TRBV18,CASSPSTQGNGGELFF
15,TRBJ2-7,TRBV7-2,CASSLPPSGHYEQYF
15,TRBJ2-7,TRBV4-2,CASSQRTGSSYEQYF
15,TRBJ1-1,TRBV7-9,CASSSGRGGNTEAFF
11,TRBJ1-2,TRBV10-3,CAIQGMGGYTF
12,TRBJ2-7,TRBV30,CAWEGSKYEQYF
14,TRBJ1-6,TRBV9,CASSVGQYNSPLHF
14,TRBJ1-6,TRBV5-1,CASMDSHYNSPLHF
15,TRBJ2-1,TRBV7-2,CASSSYRGYYNEQFF
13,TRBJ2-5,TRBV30,CAWSSQLQETQYF
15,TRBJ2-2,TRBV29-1,CSAEGQGLNTGELFF
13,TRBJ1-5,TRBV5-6,CASSFGSHQPQHF
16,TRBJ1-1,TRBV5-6,CASSFGQGQGNTEAFF
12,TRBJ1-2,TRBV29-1,CSVEDRRYGYTF
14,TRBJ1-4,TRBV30,CAWSRVSTNEKLFF
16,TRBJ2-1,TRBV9,CASSGEPGQAYNEQFF
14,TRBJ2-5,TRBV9,CASSRTSGQETQYF
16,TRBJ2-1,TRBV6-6,CASSHLVASSYNEQFF
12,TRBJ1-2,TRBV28,CASSLDAGGYTF
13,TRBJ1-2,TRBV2,CASRPDGEYGYTF
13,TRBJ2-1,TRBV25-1,CAGSSSSYNEQFF
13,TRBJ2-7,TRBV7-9,CASSLGSPYEQYF
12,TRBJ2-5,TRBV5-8,CATSSGRETQYF
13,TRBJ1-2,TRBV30,CAWSVVRGVGYTF
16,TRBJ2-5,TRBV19,CASSIWSGGPQETQYF
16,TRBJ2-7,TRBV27,CASSSRLADISYEQYF
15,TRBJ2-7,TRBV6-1,CASRYGWGLSYEQYF
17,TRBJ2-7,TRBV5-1,CASSKDRVGPSSYEQYF
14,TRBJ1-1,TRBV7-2,CASSFLDSIHEAFF
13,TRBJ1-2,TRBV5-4,CASSLETGYGYTF
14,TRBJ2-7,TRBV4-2,CASSQVEGVGEQYF
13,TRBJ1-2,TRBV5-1,CASSSGTEDGYTF
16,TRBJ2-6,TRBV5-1,CASSLTGSSGANVLTF